This record concerns one T cell receptor beta chain sequence. Its antigen target is currently unknown. No qualities accompany the bases; no much larger clone lies one base away. Ends trimmed: V by 2 bases, J by 2 bases; bases unmatched to a gene: 3. From a lookup of the germline V gene, CDR1 and CDR2 are MGHRA and YSYEKL. The cysteine opens and the phenylalanine closes a CDR3 of 14 amino acids. This entry keeps only the CDR3 DNA: 42 bases, framed from base 1. The library was generated by 5' RACE. Sequencing relied on an Illumina HiSeq 2000. Template switching introduced a universal primer binding site; the final cDNA contained a unique molecular identifier, enabling accurate counting of TCR cDNA molecules. First-strand cDNA for TCR alpha and beta chains was synthesized from specific primers in the conserved constant-segment region. To control for contamination, every cDNA library carried two barcodes: a SMART-Mk sample barcode plus Illumina barcodes. TruSeq adapter sequences along with Illumina sample barcodes were introduced in two successive PCR steps. Sequencing of the TCR alpha and beta cDNA libraries was done on the Illumina HiSeq platform using custom primers. On the authors' methods: Raw reads were processed with MiGEC to extract unique molecular identifiers, and MiXCR was used to determine CDR3 positions. Recombination models were inferred per individual with the repgenHMM and IGoR tools using an EM algorithm. The analysis of shared clonotypes was done with the tcR package in R, with sharing normalized by the product of cloneset sizes. To study raw recombination free of thymic and clonal selection effects, out-of-frame nonproductive sequences were analyzed. TCRdb passed the public sequencing reads through fastp at Q25 and MiXCR, retaining productive beta sequences. Each record represents a unique CDR3 protein, reported with the most common genes and DNA among its rows. Clone size and V and J calls follow TCRdb, not the original study. For this sample the table gives more than 1.5 million distinct CDR3 sequences, of which about 32% were detected only once. Jointly, the top ten make up approximately 0.29% of the sample.

This sample was taken from a study of identical twins listed by TCRdb under 2016. Broadly, across the study: To test whether fetal clonotypes persist, the study used deep sequencing on TCR alpha and beta repertoires from monozygotic twins, unrelated adults of various ages, and cord blood. To rule out contamination, the twin experiments were replicated at different times with different library preparation protocols.

Study-wide findings and limitations: In beta out-of-frame sequences, excess twin sharing was weaker, because having fewer shared sequences lowered the signal-to-noise ratio. Abundant cord blood beta clonotypes carried fewer insertions; young adult naive repertoires showed a weaker similar trend, while memory repertoires showed none. Because the same donors could not be followed over many years, conclusions were based on cross-sectional statistical analysis. Out-of-frame TCR alpha sequences shared between twins showed an excess of low generation-probability sequences compared with coincidental sharing between unrelated individuals. Zero-insertion analyses could be partly confounded by invariant T cells such as MAIT and iNKT, though diverse VJ usage argued against such confounding for most clonotypes. Recombination models systematically underestimated out-of-frame TCR alpha sharing in monozygotic twins but agreed with sharing between unrelated individuals.

All donors were healthy Caucasians. This receptor was taken from a newborn girl in good health. Sequencing was performed on cord blood. The V and J segments used are TRBV4-1 and TRBJ2-7, with 7 junctional bases fitting TRBD2. CDR3 loop: CASSQRLAPYEQYF. Read as DNA, the sequence is TGCGCCAGCAGCCAAAGACTAGCACCCTACGAGCAGTACTTC.